The 19 T cell receptor beta chains below come from one sample, sequenced in a study of chemoradiotherapy in HPV16-positive cancers. Clones were read by immunoSEQ multiplex PCR, and TCRdb kept only the in-frame ones, dropping some. The table includes a few thousand clones, roughly 80% detected once. This material was obtained from a patient who underwent chemoradiotherapy. Source of these receptors: a human donor with HPV-associated anogenital cancer.

The chain carries TRBV28 and TRBJ2-3; D assignment may be TRBD1 or TRBD2 (5 bases each). The CDR3 is made up of 16 amino acids. V was shortened by 2 bases and J by 11 bases, with 23 bases between the two germline ends. Germline V lookup: CDR1 MDHEN, CDR2 SYDVKM. The CDR3 sequence is CASSLRGPILSDGQYF. The CDR3 DNA sequence: TGTGCCAGCAGTTTAAGGGGACCCATTCTCTCAGATGGGCAGTATTTT.

The genes are TRBV27 and TRBJ1-6; no definite D call. Germline values: CDR1 MNHEY, CDR2 SMNVEV (reference sequence). This CDR3 has 17 amino acids. Between the trimmed V and J ends, which lost 4 bases and 0 bases, there was a span of 13 bases. The CDR3 bases are TGTGCCAGCAGTTATCGAGGGCTGAGCTCCTATAATTCACCCCTCCACTTT. This encodes CASSYRGLSSYNSPLHF.

This clone has just a few counts. The rearrangement joins TRBV7-9 to TRBJ2-1; D tentatively reads TRBD1 or TRBD2 (6 bases each). This CDR3 is built from 12 residues. Trimming cost V 10 bases and J 7 bases, with 14 bases left between them. Germline assignment: CDR1 SEHNR and CDR2 FQNEAQ (reference sequence). This CDR3 is CATSTGRNEQFF. Written as DNA, the CDR3 is TGTGCCACGTCAACAGGGAGGAATGAGCAGTTCTTC.

The chain carries TRBV5-4 and TRBJ2-3, with 10 bases aligning to TRBD1. Germline values: CDR1 SGHNT, CDR2 YYREEE (reference sequence). Trimming took 0 bases from V and 5 from J; bases not matched to a gene: 3. This CDR3 has 15 residues. Here the CDR3 reads CASSLAGQGVDTQYF. Written as DNA, the CDR3 is TGTGCCAGCAGCTTGGCAGGACAGGGGGTAGATACGCAGTATTTT.

The J gene is TRBJ1-1, the V gene TRBV4-2; D might be TRBD1 (5 bases). The ends were cut back, 0 bases at V and 4 bases at J, with 12 bases in the middle. The V gene's germline CDR1 is LGHNA and CDR2 YNFKEQ. The CDR3 has 15 amino acids. The DNA of the CDR3 is TGTGCCAGCAGCCAAGATCTGCGGGGGTTCACTGAAGCTTTCTTT. It translates to CASSQDLRGFTEAFF.

V gene TRBV7-6 combines with J gene TRBJ2-7, with 9 bases matching TRBD1. CDR1 and CDR2 from the germline V gene are SGHVS and FNYEAQ. V lost 3 bases to trimming and J lost 7 bases; unmatched junction nucleotides: 7. The CDR3 totals 14 residues. The CDR3 bases are TGTGCCAGCAGCTTCTGGGACAGGGCAGGGGAGCAGTACTTC. This codes for CASSFWDRAGEQYF.

The chain uses TRBV21-1 and TRBJ2-5; the DNA was not compared with TRBD1, the D call given in the table. TRBV21-1 is a pseudogene. This CDR3 is 16 amino acids long. The CDR3 DNA reads as TGTGCCAGCAGCAAAGGTGAAGGGGGCGCAAGGGAGACCCAGTACTTC. Translating it yields CASSKGEGGARETQYF.

The chain employs TRBV4-3 and TRBJ1-4; D is possibly TRBD1 (5 bases). Germline V lookup: CDR1 LGHNA, CDR2 YSLEER. The germline V and J ends were trimmed by 0 bases and 2 bases, with 10 bases remaining between them. This CDR3 contains 16 residues. The CDR3 DNA sequence: TGCGCCAGCAGCCAAGATCGGGGGGACACTAATGAAAAACTGTTTTTT. This translates into CASSQDRGDTNEKLFF.

J is TRBJ1-1 and V is TRBV28, with D possibly being TRBD1 (5 bases). CDR1 and CDR2 (germline): MDHEN, SYDVKM. Trimming cost V 8 bases and J 4 bases, with 8 bases left between them. The CDR3 consists of 11 residues. CDR3 protein: CASEGSTEAFF. The CDR3 bases are TGTGCCAGCGAGGGGAGCACTGAAGCTTTCTTT.

V usage is TRBV18 and J usage is TRBJ1-6; the match to TRBD1 covers 11 bases. CDR1 is KGHSH and CDR2 is LQKENI in the germline V gene. V shed 3 bases, J shed 9 bases, and the junction held 4 bases outside the gene matches. This CDR3 spans 15 amino acids. The CDR3 DNA reads as TGTGCCAGCTCACCGGCCGGGACAGGGGGTTCACCCCTCCACTTT. Protein: CASSPAGTGGSPLHF.

V is TRBV2 and J is TRBJ1-5, with 7 nucleotides matching TRBD1. CDR1 and CDR2 from the germline V gene are SNHLY and FYNNEI. V lost 6 bases, J lost 6 bases, and 11 bases stayed unmatched. This CDR3 has 15 amino acids. In nucleotides, the CDR3 is TGTGCCAGCAGAGGGAAGGGGGCGAGGTTTCAGCCCCAGCATTTT. This sequence encodes CASRGKGARFQPQHF.

The chain carries TRBV28 and TRBJ1-1; TRBD1 might be the D (6 bases). Looked up from germline, CDR1 is MDHEN and CDR2 is SYDVKM. This CDR3 region has 16 residues. Trimming took 6 bases from V and 5 from J, leaving 22 bases between them. CDR3: CASSLPGGAADTEAFF. The CDR3, as DNA: TGTGCCAGCAGCCTTCCGGGGGGCGCGGCAGATACTGAAGCTTTCTTT.

This chain uses TRBV7-9 with TRBJ1-4; D is unclear. CDR1 is SEHNR and CDR2 is FQNEAQ in the germline V gene (reference sequence). V lost 7 bases, J lost 0 bases, and 15 bases lay in between. This CDR3 contains 16 residues. CDR3 in DNA: TGTGCCAGCACCACTCCATCGGATTCAACTAATGAAAAACTGTTTTTT. The encoded protein is CASTTPSDSTNEKLFF.

This chain connects TRBV19 to TRBJ2-7; D might be TRBD1 or TRBD2, each matching 5 bases. V was cut by 6 bases and J by 3 bases, with 18 bases left in between. The germline V gene encodes CDR1 LNHDA and CDR2 SQIVND (reference sequence). The CDR3 covers 15 residues. The CDR3 nucleotides are TGTGCCAGTAGACAGGAGGCTTTCGGCTACTACGAGCAGTACTTC. This translates into CASRQEAFGYYEQYF.

This clone has a handful of counts. V usage is TRBV4-1 and J usage is TRBJ2-1; 13 bases agree with TRBD2. The CDR3 runs to 19 residues. Trimming removed 4 bases from V and 8 bases from J; junction bases left unmatched: 17. The germline V gene has CDR1 MGHRA and CDR2 YSYEKL. The CDR3 here is CASSPSGGTSGAYGDEQFF. In DNA form, the CDR3 reads TGCGCCAGCAGCCCCTCAGGAGGGACTAGCGGGGCGTACGGCGATGAGCAGTTCTTC.

The chain combines TRBV15 with TRBJ2-6, with no clear D. V lost 1 base and J lost 0, with 4 bases in between. The CDR3 extends over 15 amino acids. The germline gives CDR1 LNHNV, CDR2 YYDKDF (reference sequence). As DNA, the CDR3 is TGTGCCACCAGCAGAGGGGGCTCTGGGGCCAACGTCCTGACTTTC. This encodes CATSRGGSGANVLTF.

This sequence joins TRBV5-6 and TRBJ2-7, with TRBD1 matching 11 bases. From germline, CDR1 is SGHDT and CDR2 YYEEEE. J was trimmed by 6 bases and V by 4 bases; bases with no gene match: 3. CDR3 length: 13 residues. In nucleotides, the CDR3 is TGTGCCAGCAGCGCGGGGACAGGGGGCGAGCAGTACTTC. Translation: CASSAGTGGEQYF. Combining the CDR3 with reference TRBV5-6 and TRBJ2-7 gives the whole variable domain DAGVTQSPTHLIKTRGQQVTLRCSPKSGHDTVSWYQQALGQGPQFIFQYYEEEERQRGNFPDRFSGHQFPNYSSELNVNALLLGDSALYLCASSAGTGGEQYFGPGTRLTVT.

This chain links TRBV2 with TRBJ1-3, with 7 bases that match TRBD1. CDR1 is SNHLY, CDR2 FYNNEI, per germline. This CDR3 comprises 15 residues. V trimming: 5 bases; J trimming: 0 bases; junction bases outside the gene matches: 4. The CDR3, as DNA: TGTGCCAGCAGTTCGACAGGGCGCTCTGGAAACACCATATATTTT. This codes for CASSSTGRSGNTIYF.

The sample holds a few counts of this clone. The chain uses TRBV5-1 and TRBJ2-7; 8 nucleotides match TRBD1. This CDR3 is built from 14 residues. From germline, CDR1 is SGHRS and CDR2 YFSETQ. Trimming took 4 bases from V and 1 from J; bases not matched to a gene: 4. The DNA of the CDR3 is TGCGCCAGCAGCACCAGACAGGGGTCCTACGAGCAGTACTTC. This codes for CASSTRQGSYEQYF. Full variable domain (rest looked up from reference TRBV5-1 and TRBJ2-7): KAGVTQTPRYLIKTRGQQVTLSCSPISGHRSVSWYQQTPGQGLQFLFEYFSETQRNKGNFPGRFSGRQFSNSRSEMNVSTLELGDSALYLCASSTRQGSYEQYFGPGTRLTVT.